These 19 T cell receptor beta chains were sequenced from one sample in a study of blood T cell repertoires in COVID-19. The assay was immunoSEQ multiplex PCR, and TCRdb's table has in-frame clones only and misses some. The sample has 250,000 to 350,000 clones; about nine tenths are singletons. The sample was peripheral blood. The source is a woman aged 60 to 75 with acute or convalescent COVID-19.

This chain links TRBV5-6 with TRBJ2-7; D perhaps matches TRBD2 (6 bases). The CDR3 has 16 residues. V was pared by 4 bases and J by 0 bases, with 17 bases between. Germline V CDR1 and CDR2: SGHDT, YYEEEE. The CDR3: CASSTAGTGSSYEQYF. The DNA of the CDR3 is TGTGCCAGCAGCACGGCGGGGACTGGGAGCTCCTACGAGCAGTACTTC. Together with reference TRBV5-6 and TRBJ2-7, the CDR3 gives the full variable domain: DAGVTQSPTHLIKTRGQQVTLRCSPKSGHDTVSWYQQALGQGPQFIFQYYEEEERQRGNFPDRFSGHQFPNYSSELNVNALLLGDSALYLCASSTAGTGSSYEQYFGPGTRLTVT.

This chain connects TRBV2 to TRBJ2-2, with D possibly matching TRBD1 (6 bases). Germline loops: CDR1 SNHLY, CDR2 FYNNEI. V was shortened by 6 bases and J by 4 bases, with 12 bases between the two germline ends. This CDR3 spans 14 amino acids. The DNA for the CDR3 is TGTGCCAGCAGCATCACAGGGAGCACCGGGGAGCTGTTTTTT. Translated, it gives CASSITGSTGELFF. Combining the CDR3 with reference TRBV2 and TRBJ2-2 gives the whole variable domain EPEVTQTPSHQVTQMGQEVILRCVPISNHLYFYWYRQILGQKVEFLVSFYNNEISEKSEIFDDQFSVERPDGSNFTLKIRSTKLEDSAMYFCASSITGSTGELFFGEGSRLTVL.

The V gene is TRBV5-7, the J gene TRBJ1-4; no clear D gene. TRBV5-7 is noted as an ORF with a role that remains uncertain. This CDR3 region has 14 residues. The germline V and J ends were trimmed by 1 base and 0 bases, with 4 bases remaining between them. The CDR3 DNA reads TGTGCCAGCAGCTTGTCCTCAACTAATGAAAAACTGTTTTTT. Translating it yields CASSLSSTNEKLFF.

The V and J genes are TRBV7-2 and TRBJ1-6; maybe TRBD1 (6 bases). V gave up 4 bases and J gave up 3 bases, with 19 bases separating them. This CDR3 is 18 amino acids long. From germline, CDR1 is SGHTA and CDR2 FQGNSA. The CDR3 sequence: CASSYYFGGASYNSPLHF. The CDR3 coding sequence is TGTGCCAGCAGCTACTATTTCGGGGGGGCTAGCTATAATTCACCCCTCCACTTT.

In this sample, this clone turned up once. V is TRBV3-1 (or the pseudogene TRBV3-2) and J is TRBJ1-6, with 10 positions matching TRBD1. Germline CDR1 is LGHDT and CDR2 is YNNKEL (reference sequence). The CDR3 spans 15 residues. V trimming: 4 bases; J trimming: 10 bases; junction bases outside the gene matches: 7. The CDR3 sequence: CASSPQDRGRSPLHF. CDR3 coding DNA: TGTGCCAGCAGCCCCCAAGACAGGGGGCGGTCACCCCTCCACTTT.

The V call is TRBV30, the J call TRBJ1-1, with TRBD1 as a possible D gene (5 bases). Germline V gives CDR1 GTSNPN, CDR2 SVGIG (reference sequence). V lost 0 bases to trimming and J lost 1 base, with 9 bases between them. The CDR3 is 14 amino acids. CDR3 sequence (DNA): TGTGCCTGGAGTGTAGGACATCCGAACACTGAAGCTTTCTTT. Its protein product is CAWSVGHPNTEAFF.

J is TRBJ1-6 and V is TRBV9; perhaps TRBD1 as D (5 bases). This CDR3 has 14 residues. Trimming took off 0 bases at V and 4 bases at J, with 5 bases between the two ends. CDR1 SGDLS and CDR2 YYNGEE come from the germline V gene. CDR3: CASSVDRYNSPLHF. CDR3 bases: TGTGCCAGCAGCGTAGACAGGTATAATTCACCCCTCCACTTT.

This rearrangement joins TRBV27 to TRBJ2-2, with TRBD2 matching 7 bases. The J segment lost 5 bases and the V segment lost 5 bases, leaving 11 bases of the junction unmatched. The CDR3 extends over 16 amino acids. Germline V gene data show CDR1 as MNHEY and CDR2 as SMNVEV (reference sequence). The CDR3 region is CASSRGGGSWTGELFF. DNA for the CDR3: TGTGCCAGCAGTAGAGGAGGCGGGAGTTGGACCGGGGAGCTGTTTTTT.

The chain uses TRBV7-9 and TRBJ2-5; 11 nucleotides align to TRBD2. The CDR3 has 16 residues. V lost 1 base to trimming and J lost 6 bases; unmatched junction nucleotides: 7. Germline V gene sequence: CDR1 SEHNR, CDR2 FQNEAQ (reference sequence). The CDR3 DNA reads TGTGCCAGCAGCTTAGGTAGCGGGAGGGCTTCAAAGACCCAGTACTTC. Its translation is CASSLGSGRASKTQYF.

V gene TRBV11-2 combines with J gene TRBJ1-2; D gene uncertain. The V gene lost 5 bases and the J gene lost 8 bases, with 15 bases spanning the gap. There are 13 residues in the CDR3. The germline gives CDR1 SGHAT, CDR2 FQNNGV. The CDR3 DNA is TGTGCCAGCAGCCTGGAGGTTCTGACGGGCTACACCTTC. Translating gives CASSLEVLTGYTF.

The J gene is TRBJ2-4, the V gene TRBV4-3; D possibly corresponds to TRBD1 (5 bases). The length of the CDR3 is 16 residues. Germline assignment: CDR1 LGHNA and CDR2 YSLEER. V dropped 5 bases and J dropped 0 bases, with 14 bases sitting between them. The CDR3 region is CASSTDSTLAKNIQYF. CDR3 DNA: TGCGCCAGCAGCACCGACAGCACTCTAGCCAAAAACATTCAGTACTTC.

This chain connects TRBV27 to TRBJ1-3, with no clear D. CDR3 length equals 15 residues. Germline CDR1 MNHEY, CDR2 SMNVEV (reference sequence). V lost 2 bases, J lost 2 bases, and 10 bases lay in between. The CDR3 nucleotides are TGTGCCAGCAGTTTAGGAGGAGCCCCTGGAAACACCATATATTTT. Translated: CASSLGGAPGNTIYF.

A single count supports this clone. This chain joins TRBV3-1 (or the pseudogene TRBV3-2) and TRBJ2-1, with 8 nucleotides matching TRBD2. The V and J ends lost 1 base and 7 bases, in that order; junction bases with no gene match: 9. CDR3 length: 16 amino acids. Germline CDR1 reads LGHDT; CDR2 reads YNNKEL (reference sequence). In nucleotides, the CDR3 is TGTGCCAGCAGCCAAGTCTCAGTAGCGGGAAGGAATGAGCAGTTCTTC. This gives the protein CASSQVSVAGRNEQFF.

The V and J genes are TRBV18 and TRBJ1-4; 7 nucleotides match TRBD1. The CDR3 spans 15 residues. Germline values: CDR1 KGHSH, CDR2 LQKENI. Losses at the gene ends were 3 bases for V and 7 bases for J; bases not matched to a gene: 8. The CDR3, as DNA: TGTGCCAGCTCACCGCTTCCAGGGGGTAGTGAAAAACTGTTTTTT. This sequence encodes CASSPLPGGSEKLFF.

The V and J genes are TRBV9 and TRBJ2-7; D is ambiguous. This CDR3 contains 15 residues. CDR1 SGDLS and CDR2 YYNGEE come from the germline V gene. Trimming left V 0 bases short and J 4 bases short, with 14 bases between. The CDR3 sequence: CASSVGARAQYEQYF. The CDR3, as DNA: TGTGCCAGCAGCGTAGGGGCCCGCGCGCAATACGAGCAGTACTTC. The entire variable domain, with the rest obtained from reference TRBV9 and TRBJ2-7, is as follows: DSGVTQTPKHLITATGQRVTLRCSPRSGDLSVYWYQQSLDQGLQFLIQYYNGEERAKGNILERFSAQQFPDLHSELNLSSLELGDSALYFCASSVGARAQYEQYFGPGTRLTVT.

V usage is TRBV10-1 and J usage is TRBJ2-2; possibly TRBD2 for D (5 bases). Germline CDR1 is WNHNN and CDR2 is SYGVQD (reference sequence). V lost 1 base and J 3 bases, leaving 15 bases between the germline ends. The CDR3 has 17 amino acids. The CDR3 sequence: CASSELAAHGDTGELFF. For the CDR3, the DNA is TGCGCCAGCAGTGAGTTGGCAGCCCACGGGGACACCGGGGAGCTGTTTTTT.

This rearrangement joins TRBV11-2 to TRBJ2-2; 9 positions agree with TRBD1. The CDR3 loop spans 18 amino acids. J lost 5 bases, V lost 2 bases, and 12 bases had no gene match. Germline-derived CDR1 and CDR2 are SGHAT and FQNNGV. The CDR3: CASSLRRFGTGRTGELFF. CDR3 nucleotides: TGTGCCAGCAGCTTAAGGAGGTTTGGGACAGGGCGGACCGGGGAGCTGTTTTTT.

This chain joins TRBV19 and TRBJ2-7, with 10 bases identical to TRBD1. This CDR3 contains 17 residues. J gave up 3 bases and V 5 bases, and 13 bases lay outside the gene matches. In germline, CDR1 is LNHDA, CDR2 SQIVND (reference sequence). The CDR3 DNA reads TGTGCCAGTAGTCCCAGCGGCTTGTGGGACAGGGGCTACGAGCAGTACTTC. This encodes CASSPSGLWDRGYEQYF.

The V and J genes are TRBV5-1 and TRBJ1-5; TRBD1 matches 11 bases. The V gene's germline CDR1 is SGHRS and CDR2 YFSETQ. The CDR3 has 15 amino acids. V lost 5 bases to trimming and J lost 7 bases; unmatched junction nucleotides: 8. The CDR3 DNA follows: TGCGCCAGCAGTGCAGGACAGGGGGCGAACCAGCCCCAGCATTTT. It translates to CASSAGQGANQPQHF.